The clone carrying this TCR beta chain was observed at least ten times. The data originate from a study of blood T cell repertoires in COVID-19. Whole-study context: T cells, B-cell-depleted T cells, or PBMCs provided the cDNA or gDNA that served as material.

As originally analysed: Amplifying reference gene primers gave estimates of nucleated cell counts. Libraries were prepared by immunoSEQ multiplex PCR; TCRdb keeps only in-frame clonotypes and omits some of them. That table is the source of V, J and clone size, and D and trimming were worked out from the DNA. The data show 150,000 or so clones, about 86% seen once. The V end lost 4 bases, the J end lost 5 bases, and 16 bases lay between the germline ends. The CDR3 consists of 14 residues. CDR1 and CDR2 from the germline V gene are SGHRS and YFSETQ. The clonotype comes from a woman aged 55-70 years with acute or convalescent COVID-19. The sample was peripheral blood. This chain joins TRBV5-1 and TRBJ2-7, with a tentative D call TRBD2 (5 bases). CDR3: CASSARTDANEQYF. DNA for the CDR3: TGCGCCAGCAGCGCACGGACTGACGCGAACGAGCAGTACTTC.